Ten or more counts support the clone carrying this T cell receptor (beta chain). This record comes from a study of regulatory T cells in long-lasting Graves disease. Germline V lookup: CDR1 KGHSH, CDR2 LQKENI. The V gene end was trimmed by 6 bases and the J gene end by 8 bases; junction bases not matched to a gene: 5. CDR3 size: 13 residues. The time point: newly diagnosed GD, antithyroid drugs for less than 3 months. TCR sequences were obtained from RNA taken from PBMCs. Construction of TCR beta libraries relied on iRepertoire HTBI primers and on Arm-PCR targeting CDR3 regions. TCRdb itself ran the multiplex PCR reads through MiXCR, one entry per CDR3 protein. The data show fewer than 350,000 distinct CDR3 sequences, 15% to 20% seen once.

Material: peripheral blood mononuclear cells (PBMCs), obtained at new diagnosis, from a patient treated with antithyroid drugs. The chain carries TRBV18 and TRBJ1-4; TRBD1 matches 8 bases. The source is a female donor with Graves disease. CDR3: CASSPGGGEKLFF. CDR3 sequence (DNA): TGTGCCAGCTCCCCAGGGGGCGGCGAAAAACTGTTTTTT.